The clone carrying this T cell receptor beta chain occurred once. With 6 bases clipped from V and 8 bases from J, the junction kept 5 bases outside the gene matches. The germline CDR1 and CDR2 sequences are SGHRS and YFSETQ. The CDR3 spans 13 residues. The source of the sample is a study of blood T cell repertoires in COVID-19. Across the whole study: Researchers got acute and convalescent COVID-19 samples from the United States, Italy and Spain. From T cells, B-cell-depleted T cells, or PBMCs came the material, which was cDNA or gDNA.

The method was immunoSEQ multiplex PCR; TCRdb's version includes in-frame clones alone and lacks a portion of them. The sample contains about 110,000 clones, over 70% of which appear only once. Sequenced: peripheral blood. This sequence originates from a human donor in a cohort sampled during active or convalescent COVID-19. The rearrangement links TRBV5-1 to TRBJ1-4; 9 nucleotides line up with TRBD1. This CDR3 is CASTLGTGEKLFF. As DNA, the CDR3 is TGCGCCAGCACCTTAGGGACAGGGGAAAAACTGTTTTTT.